The clone carrying this T cell receptor (beta chain) has a count of ten or more. Its target is not known. CDR3 length: 14 residues. Trimming shortened V by 3 bases and J by 4 bases, and 13 bases separated the two germline ends. The unsorted libraries were generated from a total of 2 million PBMCs, which had been stored in RNAlater at -80 C. 5'RACE with 10-nucleotide random UMIs generated the cDNA. TCRdb reanalysed the 5' RACE reads using MiXCR and keeps one entry per CDR3 protein. This sample has 50,000 to 70,000 distinct CDR3 sequences, with 4.5% found just once. This entry comes from a study of neurological immune-mediated disorders. Study results and caveats: For the multiple sclerosis repertoire cluster, an association with any clinical or MRI feature was absent.

V gene TRBV12-3 or TRBV12-4 combines with J gene TRBJ2-7, with D unclear. Sequenced sample: PBMCs. The clonotype originates from a man aged 30 to 39 with multiple sclerosis. The CDR3 DNA follows: TGTGCCAGCAGTTTGGCGCAGGTTGGGTACGAGCAGTACTTC. It encodes CASSLAQVGYEQYF.